This T cell receptor beta chain comes out of a study of cytomegalovirus exposure and HLA in healthy donors. It was with 60 Vbeta and 13 Jbeta primers that the PCR ran. Repertoires were generated with immunoSEQ multiplex PCR, while TCRdb's copy carries only in-frame clones and drops some. The table for this sample gives just over 200,000 clones. This CDR3 region has 14 residues. The germline CDR1 and CDR2 sequences are MNHNS and SASEGT. Trimming took off 7 bases at V and 8 bases at J, with 17 bases between the two ends. This clonotype was sampled from a girl aged 2 to 10 in good health and CMV-seropositive. The sample consisted of PBMCs. This chain joins TRBV6-1 and TRBJ2-2, with a possible D match to TRBD2 (5 bases). The CDR3 loop reads CASTPSQSVGELFF. The CDR3 DNA sequence: TGTGCCAGCACCCCTAGCCAAAGCGTTGGGGAGCTGTTTTTT.